Shown below are 14 T cell receptor beta chains from a single sample sequenced in a study of human CD8 memory T cell subsets. Libraries for TCR beta were constructed using UMI-labeled 5' RACE. Reprocessing the 5' RACE reads, TCRdb reports a single entry for every CDR3 protein and omits DNA. The sample yields around 19,000 distinct CDR3 sequences, of which the top ten take up less than 5.5%. Sequencing input: CD8+ T cells from PBMCs. These receptors were obtained from a human donor in good health.

The chain links TRBV4-2 to TRBJ1-2. Germline CDR1 is LGHNA and CDR2 is YNFKEQ. CDR3 length equals 17 residues. The CDR3 is CASSQEGSGSVVYGYTF.

The V gene is TRBV7-9, the J gene TRBJ1-1; TCRdb names TRBD1, which stays unverified in the absence of DNA. The CDR3 is 12 residues long. Germline lookup yields CDR1 SEHNR and CDR2 FQNEAQ (reference sequence). CDR3 loop: CASSRAGNEAFF.

V usage is TRBV7-9 and J usage is TRBJ2-3; TCRdb's D gene call, TRBD1, goes unchecked for lack of DNA. Germline V gene lookup returns CDR1 SEHNR and CDR2 FQNEAQ (reference sequence). This CDR3 region has 15 residues. CDR3 amino acids: CASSPRGVSTDTQYF.

The CDR3 is CASTVGLNSYEQYF. The chain uses TRBV12-3 or TRBV12-4 and TRBJ2-7. The CDR3 totals 14 residues.

CDR3: CASSLGLRDTDTQYF. The V and J genes are TRBV7-2 and TRBJ2-3. The CDR3 loop spans 15 amino acids. Per germline, CDR1 SGHTA and CDR2 FQGNSA.

The chain recombines TRBV30 with TRBJ2-1; TCRdb calls TRBD2, which cannot be checked without DNA. This CDR3 has 15 amino acids. Germline CDR1 GTSNPN, CDR2 SVGIG (reference sequence). This CDR3 is CAWSVSSGRSNEQFF.

The chain uses TRBV12-3 or TRBV12-4 and TRBJ1-1; without DNA, the TCRdb call of TRBD1 cannot be checked. The CDR3 length is 14 residues. CDR3 sequence: CASSPRVMNTEAFF.

The chain recombines TRBV20-1 with TRBJ2-5; TCRdb names TRBD1, which stays unverified in the absence of DNA. The CDR3 runs 15 residues. CDR1 is DFQATT, CDR2 SNEGSKA, per germline (reference sequence). The CDR3: CSAPTPTGRLETQYF.

By frequency, this clonotype registers large. The chain recombines TRBV29-1 with TRBJ1-2. The CDR3 length is 14 residues. Germline V lookup: CDR1 SQVTM, CDR2 ANQGSEA. The CDR3 is CSVVVVGSNYGYTF.

V and J are TRBV27 and TRBJ2-7; absent DNA, TCRdb's TRBD2 call cannot be checked. CDR3 size: 13 residues. Germline V gives CDR1 MNHEY, CDR2 SMNVEV (reference sequence). This CDR3 is CASSDYPEGEQYF.

This chain uses TRBV4-3 with TRBJ2-3; checking the TCRdb D call of TRBD2 is not possible without DNA. The CDR3 loop spans 15 amino acids. CDR1 LGHNA and CDR2 YSLEER come from the germline V gene. The CDR3: CASSQGTSGGDTQYF.

V and J are TRBV5-6 and TRBJ2-3. The germline V gene encodes CDR1 SGHDT and CDR2 YYEEEE. The CDR3 totals 14 residues. The CDR3 sequence is CASSLSSFSDTQYF. Full variable domain (rest looked up from reference TRBV5-6 and TRBJ2-3): DAGVTQSPTHLIKTRGQQVTLRCSPKSGHDTVSWYQQALGQGPQFIFQYYEEEERQRGNFPDRFSGHQFPNYSSELNVNALLLGDSALYLCASSLSSFSDTQYFGPGTRLTVL.

The chain has TRBV5-4 and TRBJ1-3; lacking DNA, the TRBD1 call made by TCRdb goes unchecked. The CDR3 covers 16 residues. Germline lookup yields CDR1 SGHNT and CDR2 YYREEE (reference sequence). CDR3 protein: CASSSPTDDRGNTIYF.

The chain recombines TRBV12-3 or TRBV12-4 with TRBJ2-1; there is no DNA to check the TCRdb D call of TRBD1. The CDR3 has 12 amino acids. Here the CDR3 reads CASSSQGNEQFF.